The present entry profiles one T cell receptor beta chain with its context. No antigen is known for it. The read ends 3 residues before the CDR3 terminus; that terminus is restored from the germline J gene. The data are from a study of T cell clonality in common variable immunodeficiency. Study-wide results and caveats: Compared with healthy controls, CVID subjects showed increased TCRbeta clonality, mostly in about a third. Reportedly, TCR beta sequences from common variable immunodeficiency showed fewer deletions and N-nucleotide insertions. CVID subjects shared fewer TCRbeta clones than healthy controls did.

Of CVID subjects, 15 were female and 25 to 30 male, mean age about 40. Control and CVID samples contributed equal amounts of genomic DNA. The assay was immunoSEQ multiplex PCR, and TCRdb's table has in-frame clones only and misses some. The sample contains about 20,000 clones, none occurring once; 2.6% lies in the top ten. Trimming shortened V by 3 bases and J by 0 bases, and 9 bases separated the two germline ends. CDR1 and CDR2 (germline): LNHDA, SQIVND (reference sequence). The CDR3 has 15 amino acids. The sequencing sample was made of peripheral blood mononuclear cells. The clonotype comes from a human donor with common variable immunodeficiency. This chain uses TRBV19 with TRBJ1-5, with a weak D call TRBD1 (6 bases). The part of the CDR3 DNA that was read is TGTGCCAGTAGTATTAGACAGGCTAGCAATCAGCCC. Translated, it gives CASSIRQASNQP. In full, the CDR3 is CASSIRQASNQPQHF.